The text below deals with one T cell receptor (beta chain). This sample was taken from a study of HIV-infected patients and healthy controls. This CDR3 is built from 15 residues. In germline, CDR1 is SGHTA, CDR2 FQGNSA. With 1 base removed from V and 3 bases from J, the gap between germline ends came to 13 bases. TCRdb fed the 5' RACE reads into MiXCR, producing one record per CDR3 protein. The repertoire holds about 64,000 distinct CDR3 sequences, with less than 20% as singletons. The sample was CD4+ T cells from blood. The sequence came from a human donor in good health. This rearrangement joins TRBV7-2 to TRBJ2-7, with D perhaps TRBD1 (6 bases). CDR3 bases: TGTGCCAGCAGCTTAGTGGTGGCAGGGGACTACGAGCAGTACTTC. Its translation: CASSLVVAGDYEQYF.